Shown below are 25 T cell receptor beta chains from a single sample sequenced in a study of blood T cells in healthy people across ages (dated by TCRdb to the mid-2010s). Library construction relied on 5' RACE. Instrument used: Illumina HiSeq 2500. A second PCR of about 6 to 11 cycles was run with a J-beta primer mix and a sample-barcoded 5' primer. TCRdb itself trimmed the public reads at Q25 with fastp, ran MiXCR and retained productive beta chains. Records with the same CDR3 protein are collapsed into one entry carrying the most frequent genes and DNA. For this sample there are around 940,000 distinct CDR3 sequences; roughly half appear just once. The ten largest make up about 21% of the sample. Sequences were obtained from blood. These TCRs come from an older woman in good health.

The V call is TRBV29-1, the J call TRBJ2-1, with 14 bases fitting TRBD2. Trimming cost V 7 bases and J 13 bases; bases outside gene matches: 6. The CDR3 contains 12 residues. Germline V lookup: CDR1 SQVTM, CDR2 ANQGSEA. In nucleotides, the CDR3 is TGCAGCGGGAAGGGACTAGCGGGAGAACAGTTCTTC. Translating gives CSGKGLAGEQFF.

The chain carries TRBV20-1 and TRBJ1-1; TRBD1 matches at 9 bases. The CDR3 length is 12 residues. CDR1 is DFQATT, CDR2 SNEGSKA, per germline (reference sequence). V lost 5 bases and J lost 11; bases outside the gene matches: 9. CDR3 nucleotides: TGCAGTGCTCCGGACAGGGGACGGCGGGCTTTCTTT. Amino acids: CSAPDRGRRAFF.

The chain has TRBV4-1 and TRBJ1-1; D call uncertain. Looked up from germline, CDR1 is MGHRA and CDR2 is YSYEKL. V gave up 0 bases and J gave up 4 bases, with 12 bases separating them. The CDR3 consists of 15 residues. CDR3 protein: CASSQDSAGSTEAFF. In DNA form, the CDR3 reads TGCGCCAGCAGCCAAGATTCGGCAGGAAGCACTGAAGCTTTCTTT.

The J gene is TRBJ1-2, the V gene TRBV20-1, with 12 bases fitting TRBD1. With 3 bases clipped from V and 4 bases from J, the junction kept 9 bases outside the gene matches. Germline lookup yields CDR1 DFQATT and CDR2 SNEGSKA (reference sequence). This CDR3 comprises 16 residues. The CDR3 spells CSASGTGGAIVYGYTF. CDR3 bases: TGCAGTGCTAGTGGGACAGGGGGCGCGATTGTCTATGGCTACACCTTC.

The chain couples TRBV18 to TRBJ2-6, with TRBD1 matching 10 bases. The trim removed 1 base at V and 4 bases at J, leaving 7 bases unmatched. Germline V gives CDR1 KGHSH, CDR2 LQKENI. The CDR3 consists of 18 residues. Here the CDR3 DNA reads TGTGCCAGCTCACCACAGGAGACAGGGGGCGCCGGGGCCAACGTCCTGACTTTC. This gives the protein CASSPQETGGAGANVLTF.

The chain links TRBV28 to TRBJ1-2, with a weak D call TRBD1 (5 bases). The CDR3 spans 15 residues. With 5 bases removed from V and 6 bases from J, the gap between germline ends came to 19 bases. Germline CDR1 reads MDHEN; CDR2 reads SYDVKM. CDR3 in DNA: TGTGCCAGCAGTACCCCGGGACGAATCTCTCATGGCTACACCTTC. Its translation is CASSTPGRISHGYTF.

Remarks on this clonotype: The conserved phenylalanine or tryptophan is not found at the CDR3 terminus, so this likely reflects a read error. The chain joins TRBV29-1 to TRBJ1-1; D unresolved. V lost 6 bases and J lost 1, with 18 bases in between. Germline assignment: CDR1 SQVTM and CDR2 ANQGSEA. The CDR3 sequence is 15 residues long. In DNA form, the CDR3 reads TGCAGCGTAGATCAAGGACGTGGAGGGAACACTGAAGCTTTCATT. This encodes CSVDQGRGGNTEAFI.

CDR3 DNA sequence: TGTGCCAGTTACGGGTCTCCAGATACGCAGTATTTT. Translation: CASYGSPDTQYF. The chain couples TRBV6-5 to TRBJ2-3; no reliable D call. Germline loops: CDR1 MNHEY, CDR2 SVGAGI. The length of the CDR3 is 12 residues. V lost 9 bases, J lost 4 bases, and 11 bases lay in between.

On this clonotype: The junction does not match germline at one end; this may be a read error. The rearrangement joins TRBV4-1 to TRBJ2-5; a weak D match, TRBD1 (6 bases). The length of the CDR3 is 12 residues. Germline V lookup: CDR1 MGHRA, CDR2 YSYEKL. The CDR3 reads CAGSGWGLAQYF. CDR3 in DNA: TGCGCCGGCAGCGGCTGGGGGCTTGCCCAGTACTTC.

V usage is TRBV6-1 and J usage is TRBJ2-1; a weak D match, TRBD1 (5 bases). Trimming pared 0 bases from V and 10 bases from J, leaving 7 bases between. In germline, CDR1 is MNHNS, CDR2 SASEGT. The CDR3 loop spans 12 amino acids. The CDR3 loop is CASSEAGREQFF. CDR3 nucleotide sequence: TGTGCCAGCAGTGAAGCGGGGCGGGAGCAGTTCTTC.

This clonotype has only a few counts. The rearrangement joins TRBV15 to TRBJ2-5; a weak D match, TRBD1 (6 bases). Germline values: CDR1 LNHNV, CDR2 YYDKDF (reference sequence). V lost 4 bases to trimming and J lost 7 bases, with 10 bases between them. CDR3 length: 12 amino acids. Here the CDR3 reads CATSTSRGTQYF. The CDR3, as DNA: TGTGCCACCAGCACCAGCAGGGGGACCCAGTACTTC.

The chain has TRBV7-9 and TRBJ2-7; 12 nucleotides agree with TRBD2. There are 16 residues in the CDR3. V shed 3 bases, J shed 3 bases, and the junction held 6 bases outside the gene matches. CDR1 and CDR2 from the germline V gene are SEHNR and FQNEAQ (reference sequence). The CDR3 spells CASSLASGRGHYEQYF. CDR3 DNA: TGTGCCAGCAGCTTGGCTAGCGGGAGGGGACACTACGAGCAGTACTTC.

The V call is TRBV5-5, the J call TRBJ2-6; D unresolved. In germline, CDR1 is SGHKS, CDR2 YYEKEE (reference sequence). Trimming pared 4 bases from V and 0 bases from J, leaving 11 bases between. The CDR3 runs to 16 residues. The CDR3 nucleotides are TGTGCCAGCAGCCTGTACGGGCGCTCTGGGGCCAACGTCCTGACTTTC. Protein product: CASSLYGRSGANVLTF.

This clonotype was seen a few times. The chain links TRBV27 to TRBJ1-5, with D possibly matching TRBD1 (6 bases). The V end was cut by 6 bases, the J end by 6 bases, with 12 bases between. The germline V gene encodes CDR1 MNHEY and CDR2 SMNVEV (reference sequence). The CDR3 is 13 residues long. The chain's CDR3 is CASSKGVGQPQHF. For the CDR3, the DNA is TGTGCCAGCAGCAAGGGGGTGGGTCAGCCCCAGCATTTT.

This chain links TRBV20-1 with TRBJ1-2, with 8 bases aligning to TRBD1. The CDR3 is made up of 12 amino acids. CDR1 and CDR2 (germline): DFQATT, SNEGSKA (reference sequence). J was trimmed by 8 bases and V by 4 bases; bases with no gene match: 6. CDR3 bases: TGCAGTGCTAACGTGGGGGACAGGGGCTACACCTTC. Translation gives CSANVGDRGYTF.

This clonotype has just a few counts. This chain joins TRBV29-1 and TRBJ2-3; 7 nucleotides line up with TRBD2. The CDR3 has 13 residues. CDR1 and CDR2 (germline): SQVTM, ANQGSEA. The V segment lost 6 bases and the J segment 2 bases; nucleotides outside the gene matches: 5. The CDR3 bases are TGCAGCGTCCTCGGGACTACCACAGATACGCAGTATTTT. Encoded protein: CSVLGTTTDTQYF.

This clonotype has ten or more counts. This chain uses TRBV2 with TRBJ2-1, with D possibly being TRBD2 (5 bases). In germline, CDR1 is SNHLY, CDR2 FYNNEI. The CDR3 covers 15 residues. V lost 8 bases and J 7 bases, leaving 21 bases between the germline ends. DNA of the CDR3: TGTGCCAGCGAGGCTGATGGTCGGGGAACGAATGAGCAGTTCTTC. It translates to CASEADGRGTNEQFF.

V and J are TRBV11-1 and TRBJ2-6; D is ambiguous. The CDR3 spans 21 residues. Germline lookup yields CDR1 SGHAT and CDR2 FQDESV (reference sequence). Trimming shortened V by 5 bases and J by 3 bases, and 29 bases separated the two germline ends. The CDR3 reads CASSQKTDFGGARSGANVLTF. The CDR3 region has the DNA TGTGCCAGCAGCCAAAAGACGGATTTTGGCGGAGCTCGAAGTGGGGCCAACGTCCTGACTTTC.

This clonotype was detected ten times or more. A much bigger clone sits one base away, suggesting this may be a read error. The chain links TRBV5-6 to TRBJ2-1; TRBD2 agrees at 9 bases. The DNA matches TRBJ2-7 better at its end, which makes the J call doubtful. Germline loops: CDR1 SGHDT, CDR2 YYEEEE. This CDR3 is built from 15 residues. The CDR3 is CASSFFAGGYNEQYF. The CDR3, as DNA: TGTGCCAGCAGCTTCTTTGCGGGAGGGTACAATGAGCAGTACTTC.

The chain combines TRBV4-1 with TRBJ2-5, with TRBD2 identical over 7 bases. V gave up 0 bases and J gave up 4 bases; unmatched junction bases: 14. CDR1 is MGHRA, CDR2 YSYEKL, per germline. CDR3 length: 18 amino acids. CDR3 DNA sequence: TGCGCCAGCAGCCAAGAGGGCTGGCGGGAGAGGCGGGGAGAGACCCAGTACTTC. Its translation: CASSQEGWRERRGETQYF.

J is TRBJ2-1 and V is TRBV2; D is unclear. CDR3 size: 11 residues. CDR1 is SNHLY and CDR2 is FYNNEI in the germline V gene. Trimming shortened V by 7 bases and J by 6 bases, and 7 bases separated the two germline ends. The CDR3 sequence is CASMFVNEQFF. The DNA for the CDR3 is TGTGCCAGCATGTTCGTCAATGAGCAGTTCTTC.

This clonotype was seen only a few times. In DNA, the CDR3 is TGCGCCAGCAGCTTGACTAGCGGGAACAATGAGCAGTTCTTC. Its protein is CASSLTSGNNEQFF. The gene calls are TRBV5-1 and TRBJ2-1, with 10 nucleotides matching TRBD2. CDR3 size: 14 residues. Germline V gene lookup returns CDR1 SGHRS and CDR2 YFSETQ. Germline trimming cut 1 base from V and 5 bases from J; bases unmatched to any gene: 0.

The chain couples TRBV7-2 to TRBJ1-6; D possibly corresponds to TRBD1 (5 bases). V lost 2 bases and J 9 bases, leaving 20 bases between the germline ends. The length of the CDR3 is 17 residues. CDR1 SGHTA and CDR2 FQGNSA come from the germline V gene. The CDR3 coding sequence is TGTGCCAGCAGCTTATTCCAAGGGGCGCGGGATGGTTCACCCCTCCACTTT. Translating gives CASSLFQGARDGSPLHF. Complete variable domain (other parts from reference TRBV7-2 and TRBJ1-6): GAGVSQSPSNKVTEKGKDVELRCDPISGHTALYWYRQSLGQGLEFLIYFQGNSAPDKSGLPSDRFSAERTGGSVSTLTIQRTQQEDSAVYLCASSLFQGARDGSPLHFGNGTRLTVT.

This clonotype was observed a few times. The chain combines TRBV28 with TRBJ2-7; 13 positions agree with TRBD2. The V gene end was trimmed by 0 bases and the J gene end by 2 bases; junction bases not matched to a gene: 10. The CDR3 contains 19 residues. The germline V gene encodes CDR1 MDHEN and CDR2 SYDVKM. CDR3 in DNA: TGTGCCAGCAGTTTATGGGGTCCAGGACTAGCGGGAGCCCCCTACGAGCAGTACTTC. This sequence encodes CASSLWGPGLAGAPYEQYF.

The rearrangement uses TRBV20-1 and TRBJ2-4, with D uncertain. TRBJ2-7 explains the end of the DNA better; the J call may be wrong. The CDR3 is 15 residues long. The germline V gene encodes CDR1 DFQATT and CDR2 SNEGSKA (reference sequence). Here the CDR3 reads CSAETTANPHYEQYF. The CDR3 bases are TGCAGTGCAGAAACAACAGCTAACCCACACTACGAGCAGTACTTC.